The T cell receptor (beta chain) under discussion was sequenced for a study of T cell changes during pregnancy in multiple sclerosis. The repertoire was sequenced with immunoSEQ multiplex PCR; TCRdb's copy has only in-frame clones and lacks some. The sample has tens of thousands of clones; roughly 93% are singletons. This material consisted of peripheral blood, taken in the second trimester of pregnancy. The source of this sequence is a female donor with multiple sclerosis, enrolled in a pregnancy study.

Here the CDR3 DNA reads TGTGCCAGCAGTACATCTACTAGCGGGGGGGTAACTTACAATGAGCAGTTCTTC. Its protein is CASSTSTSGGVTYNEQFF. The V call is TRBV27, the J call TRBJ2-1; TRBD2 matches 13 bases. The CDR3 covers 18 residues. Germline V CDR1 and CDR2: MNHEY, SMNVEV (reference sequence). V trimming: 5 bases; J trimming: 4 bases; junction bases outside the gene matches: 11.